The next 32 T cell receptor beta chains were all read from a single sample in a study of CD8 T cells in Susac syndrome. With random hexamers, roughly 0.45 to 1 ug RNA was reverse transcribed. TCRdb used MiXCR to reprocess the immunoSEQ multiplex PCR reads, holding one entry per CDR3 protein. The table has hundreds of thousands of distinct CDR3 sequences, approximately 85% seen once; the top ten hold about 0.1%. Sequences were obtained from CD8+ T cells from PBMCs. Source of these receptors: a human donor with multiple sclerosis.

The chain employs TRBV28 and TRBJ2-7; 9 bases line up with TRBD2. This CDR3 spans 15 amino acids. Germline V gene data show CDR1 as MDHEN and CDR2 as SYDVKM. Trimming at V came to 9 bases and at J to 6 bases, leaving 15 bases not matched to a gene. The DNA for the CDR3 is TGTGCCAGTTGCCAGGTAGCGGGAGTGTTCTGCGAGCAGTACTTC. Translation: CASCQVAGVFCEQYF.

This CDR3 is CASSQYSSVMNTEAFF. CDR3 DNA sequence: TGTGCCAGCAGTCAGTACAGCTCCGTCATGAACACTGAAGCTTTCTTT. V usage is TRBV27 and J usage is TRBJ1-1; D unresolved. This CDR3 spans 16 amino acids. CDR1 is MNHEY, CDR2 SMNVEV, per germline (reference sequence). V dropped 5 bases and J dropped 0 bases, with 16 bases sitting between them.

This clonotype was observed a few times. The rearrangement joins TRBV6-1 to TRBJ1-1; D is uncertain. CDR3 length equals 12 residues. Germline loops: CDR1 MNHNS, CDR2 SASEGT. V lost 8 bases and J 1 base, leaving 8 bases between the germline ends. The CDR3: CASFRGNTEAFF. DNA for the CDR3: TGTGCCAGCTTCCGGGGGAACACTGAAGCTTTCTTT.

V and J are TRBV12-3 or TRBV12-4 and TRBJ2-5; D may be TRBD1 (5 bases). V lost 6 bases and J lost 5, with 19 bases in between. The CDR3 loop spans 15 amino acids. CDR3 amino acids: CASSAVPGFSETQYF. As DNA, the CDR3 is TGTGCCAGCAGCGCAGTCCCAGGGTTCTCTGAGACCCAGTACTTC.

This clonotype was seen a single time. The rearrangement joins TRBV12-3 or TRBV12-4 to TRBJ2-3; 11 nucleotides align to TRBD2. V was clipped by 1 base and J by 0 bases; unmatched bases: 3. The CDR3 is 17 residues long. The CDR3 reads CASSLGLAGLSTDTQYF. CDR3 DNA: TGTGCCAGCAGTTTAGGACTAGCGGGACTTAGCACAGATACGCAGTATTTT.

The chain employs TRBV4-1 and TRBJ2-3; TRBD1 aligns across 12 bases. The germline V gene has CDR1 MGHRA and CDR2 YSYEKL. This CDR3 has 18 residues. Trimming took 5 bases from V and 3 from J; bases not matched to a gene: 12. The CDR3 nucleotides read TGCGCCAGCAGCTTTTGGGACGGGACAGGGGGCTGGACAGATACGCAGTATTTT. Protein sequence: CASSFWDGTGGWTDTQYF.

The chain employs TRBV30 and TRBJ2-7; 9 bases map to TRBD2. The germline V gene encodes CDR1 GTSNPN and CDR2 SVGIG (reference sequence). V lost 0 bases, J lost 3 bases, and 0 bases stayed unmatched. CDR3 size: 13 residues. The CDR3 DNA sequence: TGTGCCTGGAGTGTTAGCGGGAGCTACGAGCAGTACTTC. It is translated as CAWSVSGSYEQYF.

The CDR3: CASSLLVGVVNTEAFF. In DNA form, the CDR3 reads TGCGCCAGCAGCCTTTTAGTGGGGGTGGTGAACACTGAAGCTTTCTTT. The chain uses TRBV23-1 and TRBJ1-1; perhaps TRBD1 as D (5 bases). TRBV23-1 carries the ORF label, with uncertain function. V was clipped by 6 bases and J by 0 bases, with 17 bases between them. There are 16 residues in the CDR3.

J is TRBJ2-3 and V is TRBV6-5; 10 positions match TRBD2. CDR1 and CDR2 (germline): MNHEY, SVGAGI. Trimming cost V 0 bases and J 3 bases; bases outside gene matches: 9. The CDR3 is made up of 18 amino acids. CDR3 coding DNA: TGTGCCAGCAGTTACTCGGGGCCAGCGGGAGGGCCGACAGATACGCAGTATTTT. Protein: CASSYSGPAGGPTDTQYF.

This chain links TRBV29-1 with TRBJ1-1; D is ambiguous. Germline V gene data show CDR1 as SQVTM and CDR2 as ANQGSEA. This CDR3 contains 13 residues. V was clipped by 3 bases and J by 2 bases, with 10 bases between them. This chain's CDR3 is CSVESGDNTEAFF. In nucleotides, the CDR3 is TGCAGCGTTGAGTCTGGGGATAACACTGAAGCTTTCTTT.

The chain is built from TRBV27 and TRBJ2-2, with D possibly matching TRBD1 (8 bases). In germline, CDR1 is MNHEY, CDR2 SMNVEV (reference sequence). The CDR3 loop spans 18 amino acids. The V end lost 4 bases, the J end lost 4 bases, and 22 bases lay between the germline ends. CDR3 sequence (DNA): TGTGCCAGCAGTTCCCAGGGGCGGGGGACAGGTACCACCGGGGAGCTGTTTTTT. This codes for CASSSQGRGTGTTGELFF.

The chain links TRBV12-3 or TRBV12-4 to TRBJ1-2, with D possibly TRBD1 on 5 matching bases. The V end lost 6 bases, the J end lost 4 bases, and 18 bases lay between the germline ends. The CDR3 length is 15 residues. CDR3 sequence reads: CASSVRETGVYGYTF. CDR3 DNA: TGTGCCAGCAGCGTTAGGGAAACAGGAGTCTATGGCTACACCTTC.

The chain is built from TRBV7-9 and TRBJ2-7; D not certain. This CDR3 has 16 residues. Germline lookup yields CDR1 SEHNR and CDR2 FQNEAQ (reference sequence). V dropped 1 base and J dropped 2 bases, with 15 bases sitting between them. The CDR3 DNA follows: TGTGCCAGCAGCTTAGGGACCGGCGAAGGACCCTACGAGCAGTACTTC. It yields the protein CASSLGTGEGPYEQYF.

This chain uses TRBV27 with TRBJ2-7; perhaps TRBD1 as D (6 bases). The CDR3 is 14 amino acids. The V gene's germline CDR1 is MNHEY and CDR2 SMNVEV (reference sequence). V lost 6 bases and J lost 3, with 15 bases in between. The CDR3 coding sequence is TGTGCCAGCAGCATCAGGGGTAATTACTACGAGCAGTACTTC. The encoded protein is CASSIRGNYYEQYF.

The V and J genes are TRBV12-3 or TRBV12-4 and TRBJ2-7, with TRBD1 as a possible D gene (5 bases). With 3 bases removed from V and 2 bases from J, the gap between germline ends came to 8 bases. This CDR3 is built from 13 residues. This CDR3 reads CASSFRDTYEQYF. The CDR3 bases are TGTGCCAGCAGTTTCAGGGATACCTACGAGCAGTACTTC.

CDR3 amino acids: CASSEDSHGNTEAFF. The CDR3, as DNA: TGTGCCAGCAGTGAGGACAGCCACGGGAACACTGAAGCTTTCTTT. J is TRBJ1-1 and V is TRBV6-1, with D maybe TRBD1 (6 bases). The germline CDR1 and CDR2 sequences are MNHNS and SASEGT. V lost 3 bases and J lost 1, with 12 bases in between. This CDR3 contains 15 residues.

This chain uses TRBV5-5 with TRBJ1-6, with D unresolved. This CDR3 is built from 15 residues. V lost 1 base and J 0 bases, leaving 5 bases between the germline ends. Germline V gene sequence: CDR1 SGHKS, CDR2 YYEKEE (reference sequence). The CDR3 DNA reads TGTGCCAGCAGCTTGTGGTTCTCCTATAATTCACCCCTCCACTTT. As protein: CASSLWFSYNSPLHF.

In nucleotides, the CDR3 is TGTGCCAGCACCCGTGATTGGAACACTGAAGCTTTCTTT. This gives the protein CASTRDWNTEAFF. The rearrangement links TRBV3-1 to TRBJ1-1; no reliable D call. The CDR3 extends over 13 amino acids. V lost 7 bases, J lost 1 base, and 10 bases lay in between. Germline CDR1 reads LGHDT; CDR2 reads YNNKEL (reference sequence).

This rearrangement joins TRBV7-6 to TRBJ1-4; D is undetermined. Germline V gene lookup returns CDR1 SGHVS and CDR2 FNYEAQ. V gave up 2 bases and J gave up 7 bases, with 20 bases separating them. The CDR3 extends over 17 amino acids. The chain's CDR3 is CASSLPIGVKKTEKLFF. The CDR3 nucleotides are TGTGCCAGCAGCTTACCCATCGGCGTCAAGAAGACTGAAAAACTGTTTTTT.

This chain links TRBV7-9 with TRBJ1-6, with a possible D match to TRBD1 (6 bases). CDR3 length: 15 amino acids. Germline-derived CDR1 and CDR2 are SEHNR and FQNEAQ (reference sequence). Trimming left V 5 bases short and J 7 bases short, with 15 bases between. CDR3 DNA sequence: TGTGCCAGCAGCAGGGACCCGGGGGCGAATTCACCCCTCCACTTT. Its translation: CASSRDPGANSPLHF. Based on the CDR3 plus reference TRBV7-9 and TRBJ1-6, the full variable domain is DTGVSQNPRHKITKRGQNVTFRCDPISEHNRLYWYRQTLGQGPEFLTYFQNEAQLEKSRLLSDRFSAERPKGSFSTLEIQRTEQGDSAMYLCASSRDPGANSPLHFGNGTRLTVT.

The chain has TRBV24-1 and TRBJ1-6; weak D call: TRBD1 (6 bases). The CDR3 has 15 residues. V was clipped by 12 bases and J by 8 bases, with 22 bases between them. Germline-derived CDR1 and CDR2 are KGHDR and SFDVKD. CDR3 in amino acids: CALVRTAVLYSPLHF. The CDR3 DNA is TGTGCCCTTGTCAGGACAGCTGTTCTTTATTCACCCCTCCACTTT.

The chain recombines TRBV27 with TRBJ2-7, with 7 bases that match TRBD2. J gave up 8 bases and V 3 bases, and 7 bases lay outside the gene matches. The CDR3 contains 13 residues. Germline V CDR1 and CDR2: MNHEY, SMNVEV (reference sequence). CDR3: CASSFGGGYKQYF. The CDR3, as DNA: TGTGCCAGCAGTTTCGGCGGGGGATACAAGCAGTACTTC.

V and J are TRBV5-7 and TRBJ2-1, with TRBD2 as a possible D gene (5 bases). TRBV5-7 falls under the ORF class, with uncertain function. V gave up 1 base and J gave up 4 bases, with 15 bases separating them. The CDR3 consists of 16 residues. This chain's CDR3 is CASSLCWRVLYNEQFF. CDR3 bases: TGTGCCAGCAGCTTGTGTTGGCGGGTCCTTTACAATGAGCAGTTCTTC.

The chain couples TRBV5-1 to TRBJ1-1; D remains unclear. With 4 bases removed from V and 7 bases from J, the gap between germline ends came to 11 bases. The CDR3 extends over 12 amino acids. Germline CDR1 is SGHRS and CDR2 is YFSETQ. CDR3 nucleotides: TGCGCCAGCAGCCTGGACTTAATTGAAGCTTTCTTT. It is translated as CASSLDLIEAFF.

The V gene is TRBV12-3 or TRBV12-4, the J gene TRBJ2-5; D possibly corresponds to TRBD1 (5 bases). This CDR3 has 13 amino acids. The ends were cut back, 8 bases at V and 0 bases at J, with 10 bases in the middle. This chain's CDR3 is CASATVYQETQYF. Written as DNA, the CDR3 is TGTGCCAGCGCGACAGTCTACCAAGAGACCCAGTACTTC.

V is TRBV7-9 and J is TRBJ2-3, with TRBD1 matching over 7 bases. J was trimmed by 3 bases and V by 2 bases; bases with no gene match: 8. CDR1 SEHNR and CDR2 FQNEAQ come from the germline V gene (reference sequence). The CDR3 covers 16 residues. CDR3 nucleotide sequence: TGTGCCAGCAGCTTATCCCCTACAGGGGTGACAGATACGCAGTATTTT. It specifies CASSLSPTGVTDTQYF.

DNA for the CDR3: TGCGCCAGCAGCTCCGAGGGGACAATCAATGAGCAGTTCTTC. This sequence encodes CASSSEGTINEQFF. The V and J genes are TRBV5-1 and TRBJ2-1; TRBD1 might be the D (6 bases). The CDR3 has 14 amino acids. Looked up from germline, CDR1 is SGHRS and CDR2 is YFSETQ. The V gene lost 3 bases and the J gene lost 6 bases, with 13 bases spanning the gap.

V gene TRBV2 combines with J gene TRBJ2-7, with D possibly matching TRBD1 (6 bases). This CDR3 has 15 amino acids. V lost 3 bases to trimming and J lost 3 bases, with 15 bases between them. Germline V gene data show CDR1 as SNHLY and CDR2 as FYNNEI. The CDR3 DNA reads TGTGCCAGCAGTGACGGTTCTCCAGGGGTCTACGAGCAGTACTTC. Its translation is CASSDGSPGVYEQYF.

The chain recombines TRBV29-1 with TRBJ1-3, with a weak D call TRBD1 (6 bases). Trimming took off 0 bases at V and 8 bases at J, with 11 bases between the two ends. Per the germline V gene, CDR1 is SQVTM and CDR2 is ANQGSEA. This CDR3 region has 13 residues. The DNA of the CDR3 is TGCAGCGTTGAAGATCTCGGGGGCCACACCATATATTTT. Amino acids: CSVEDLGGHTIYF.

The chain couples TRBV29-1 to TRBJ1-2; 8 nucleotides agree with TRBD1. The CDR3 has 15 amino acids. Germline-derived CDR1 and CDR2 are SQVTM and ANQGSEA. V dropped 6 bases and J dropped 8; count of bases not matched to a gene: 17. The CDR3 region is CSVTDWTGTTGGYTF. For the CDR3, the DNA is TGCAGCGTCACCGATTGGACAGGGACTACTGGCGGCTACACCTTC.

A word on this clonotype: It is likely a read error, because the conserved phenylalanine at the end of the CDR3 is missing. The chain has TRBV19 and TRBJ1-5, with unresolved D. The CDR3 covers 13 residues. Trimming removed 8 bases at V and 4 bases at J, with 12 bases between. Germline-derived CDR1 and CDR2 are LNHDA and SQIVND (reference sequence). CDR3 amino acids: CASQAAVNQPQHL. The CDR3 DNA is TGTGCCAGTCAGGCCGCCGTTAATCAGCCCCAGCATCTT.

The rearrangement uses TRBV3-1 and TRBJ2-7; tentatively, D is TRBD1 (5 bases). Trimming removed 4 bases from V and 2 bases from J, with 15 bases in between. CDR3 length: 15 amino acids. The germline V gene has CDR1 LGHDT and CDR2 YNNKEL (reference sequence). CDR3 nucleotides: TGTGCCAGCAGCCGAGCTGGGGCAGGTGCCTACGAGCAGTACTTC. Translation: CASSRAGAGAYEQYF.